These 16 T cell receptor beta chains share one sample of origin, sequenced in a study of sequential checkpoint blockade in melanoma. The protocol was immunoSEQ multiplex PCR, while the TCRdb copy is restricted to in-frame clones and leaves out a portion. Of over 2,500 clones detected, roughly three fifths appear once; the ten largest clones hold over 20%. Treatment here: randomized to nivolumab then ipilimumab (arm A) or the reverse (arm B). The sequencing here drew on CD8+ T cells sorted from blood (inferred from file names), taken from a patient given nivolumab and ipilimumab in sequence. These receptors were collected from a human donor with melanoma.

CDR3: CASTEGGAYNSPLHF. DNA for the CDR3: TGTGCCAGCACCGAAGGGGGCGCGTATAATTCACCCCTCCACTTT. The chain carries TRBV6-5 and TRBJ1-6, with TRBD1 matching over 7 bases. V dropped 7 bases and J dropped 4; count of bases not matched to a gene: 7. This CDR3 has 15 amino acids. Germline CDR1 reads MNHEY; CDR2 reads SVGAGI.

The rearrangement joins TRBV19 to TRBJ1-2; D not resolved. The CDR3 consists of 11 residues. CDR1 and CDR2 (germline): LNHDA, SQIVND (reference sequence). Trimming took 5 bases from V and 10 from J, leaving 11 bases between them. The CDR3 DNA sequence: TGTGCCAGTAGTGGAGTCCGGGACTACACCTTC. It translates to CASSGVRDYTF. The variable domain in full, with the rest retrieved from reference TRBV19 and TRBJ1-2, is DGGITQSPKYLFRKEGQNVTLSCEQNLNHDAMYWYRQDPGQGLRLIYYSQIVNDFQKGDIAEGYSVSREKKESFPLTVTSAQKNPTAFYLCASSGVRDYTFGSGTRLTVV.

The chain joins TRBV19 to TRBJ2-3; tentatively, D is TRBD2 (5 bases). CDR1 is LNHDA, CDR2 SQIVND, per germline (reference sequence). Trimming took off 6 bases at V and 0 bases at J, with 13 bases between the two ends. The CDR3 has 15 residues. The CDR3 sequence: CASRVGVASTDTQYF. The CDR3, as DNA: TGTGCCAGTAGGGTCGGGGTAGCCAGCACAGATACGCAGTATTTT.

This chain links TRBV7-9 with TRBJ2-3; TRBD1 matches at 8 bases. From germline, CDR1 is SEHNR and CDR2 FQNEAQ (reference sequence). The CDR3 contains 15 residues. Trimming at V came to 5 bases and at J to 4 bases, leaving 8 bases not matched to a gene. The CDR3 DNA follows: TGTGCCAGCAGCCCGACGGACAGGGAATCAGATACGCAGTATTTT. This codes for CASSPTDRESDTQYF.

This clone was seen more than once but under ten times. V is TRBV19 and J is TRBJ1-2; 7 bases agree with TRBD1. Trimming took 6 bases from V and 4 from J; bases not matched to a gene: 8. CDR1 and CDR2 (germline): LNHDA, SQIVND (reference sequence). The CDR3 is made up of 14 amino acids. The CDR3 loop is CASRPGGAGYGYTF. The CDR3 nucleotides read TGTGCCAGTAGACCAGGGGGAGCAGGCTATGGCTACACCTTC.

For the CDR3, the DNA is TGTGCCTGGGGTGGGAGGGGTTACGCCGGGGAGCTGTTTTTT. This translates into CAWGGRGYAGELFF. This chain connects TRBV30 to TRBJ2-2; 7 bases match TRBD2. Looked up from germline, CDR1 is GTSNPN and CDR2 is SVGIG (reference sequence). With V trimmed by 5 bases and J by 6 bases, 9 bases remained unmatched. This CDR3 is built from 14 residues.

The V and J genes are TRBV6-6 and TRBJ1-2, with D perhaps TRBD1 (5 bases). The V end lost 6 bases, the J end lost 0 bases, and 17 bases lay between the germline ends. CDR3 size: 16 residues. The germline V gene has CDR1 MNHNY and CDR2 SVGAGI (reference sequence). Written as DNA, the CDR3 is TGTGCCAGCAGGGGGCCTGACAGCTTCACTAACTATGGCTACACCTTC. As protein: CASRGPDSFTNYGYTF.

This CDR3 reads CASTTGESEKLFF. The CDR3 bases are TGTGCCAGCACGACAGGGGAGAGTGAAAAACTGTTTTTT. This sequence joins TRBV6-5 and TRBJ1-4; 8 bases align to TRBD1. V gave up 7 bases and J gave up 7 bases; unmatched junction bases: 5. The CDR3 length is 13 residues. Germline V gives CDR1 MNHEY, CDR2 SVGAGI.

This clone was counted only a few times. The CDR3 DNA sequence: TGTGCCAGCAGCTTAGATGGCATGGTCCTTGAAGCTTTCTTT. This translates into CASSLDGMVLEAFF. V and J are TRBV11-2 and TRBJ1-1; D call uncertain. Looked up from germline, CDR1 is SGHAT and CDR2 is FQNNGV. The CDR3 loop spans 14 amino acids. V was pared by 0 bases and J by 7 bases, with 12 bases between. Drawing the rest from reference TRBV11-2 and TRBJ1-1, the complete variable domain is EAGVAQSPRYKIIEKRQSVAFWCNPISGHATLYWYQQILGQGPKLLIQFQNNGVVDDSQLPKDRFSAERLKGVDSTLKIQPAKLEDSAVYLCASSLDGMVLEAFFGQGTRLTVV.

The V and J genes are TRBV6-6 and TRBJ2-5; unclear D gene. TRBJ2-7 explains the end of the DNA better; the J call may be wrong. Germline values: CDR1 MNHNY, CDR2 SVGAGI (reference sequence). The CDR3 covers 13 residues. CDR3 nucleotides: TGTGCCAGCAGTTACTCGTCGCTCTACGAGCAGTACTTC. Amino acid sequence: CASSYSSLYEQYF.

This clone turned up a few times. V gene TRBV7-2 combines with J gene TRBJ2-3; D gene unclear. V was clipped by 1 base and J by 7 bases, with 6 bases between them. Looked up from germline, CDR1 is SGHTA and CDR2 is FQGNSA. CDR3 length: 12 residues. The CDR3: CASSLDPYTQYF. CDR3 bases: TGTGCCAGCAGCTTAGATCCCTATACGCAGTATTTT.

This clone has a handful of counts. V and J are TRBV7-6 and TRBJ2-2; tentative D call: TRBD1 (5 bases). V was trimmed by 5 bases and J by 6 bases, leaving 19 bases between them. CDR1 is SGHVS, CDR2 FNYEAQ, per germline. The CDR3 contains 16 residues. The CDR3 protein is CASSQLDISNPGELFF. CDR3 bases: TGTGCCAGCAGCCAACTGGACATTTCCAACCCCGGGGAGCTGTTTTTT.

The CDR3 nucleotides are TGTGCCAGTGGGGTCGGGGAAGTTACCCCGGAAAACACCATATATTTT. It codes for CASGVGEVTPENTIYF. The chain uses TRBV7-9 and TRBJ1-3; D unclear. Per germline, CDR1 SEHNR and CDR2 FQNEAQ (reference sequence). V was cut by 9 bases and J by 6 bases, with 24 bases left in between. The CDR3 is 16 residues long.

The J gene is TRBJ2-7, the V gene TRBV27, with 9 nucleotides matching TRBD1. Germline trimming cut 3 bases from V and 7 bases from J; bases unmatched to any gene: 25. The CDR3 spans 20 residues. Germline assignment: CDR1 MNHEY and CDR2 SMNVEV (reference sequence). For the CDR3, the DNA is TGTGCCAGCAGTTTGACCTTTAGGGACAGGGTCGGTAGCGGGTATACGGAGCAGTACTTC. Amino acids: CASSLTFRDRVGSGYTEQYF.

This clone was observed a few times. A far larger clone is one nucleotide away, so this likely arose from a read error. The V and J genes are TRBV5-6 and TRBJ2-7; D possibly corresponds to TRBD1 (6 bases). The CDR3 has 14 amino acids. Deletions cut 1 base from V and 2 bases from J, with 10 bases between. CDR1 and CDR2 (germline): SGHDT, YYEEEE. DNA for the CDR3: TGTGCCAGCAGCTTGTTTCAGGGGCCCTACGAGCAGTACTTC. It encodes CASSLFQGPYEQYF.

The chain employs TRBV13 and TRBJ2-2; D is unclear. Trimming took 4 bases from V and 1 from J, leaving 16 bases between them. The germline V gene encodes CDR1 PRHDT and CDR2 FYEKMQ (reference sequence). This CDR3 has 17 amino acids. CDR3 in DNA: TGTGCCAGCAGCTCCCCTAAGGCGGAAAGGAACACCGGGGAGCTGTTTTTT. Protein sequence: CASSSPKAERNTGELFF.